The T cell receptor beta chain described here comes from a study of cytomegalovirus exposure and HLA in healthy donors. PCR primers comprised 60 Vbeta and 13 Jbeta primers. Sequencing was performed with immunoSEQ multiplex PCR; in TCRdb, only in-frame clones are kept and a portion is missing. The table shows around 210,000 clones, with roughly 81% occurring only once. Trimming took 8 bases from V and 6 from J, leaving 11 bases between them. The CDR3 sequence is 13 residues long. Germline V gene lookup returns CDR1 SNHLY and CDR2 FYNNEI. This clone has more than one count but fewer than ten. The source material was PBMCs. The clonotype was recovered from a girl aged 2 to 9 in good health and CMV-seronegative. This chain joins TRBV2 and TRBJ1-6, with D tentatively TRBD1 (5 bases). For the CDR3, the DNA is TGTGCCAGCCGCAACAGGATTAATTCACCCCTCCACTTT. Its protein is CASRNRINSPLHF.